Following are 19 T cell receptor beta chains from one sample sequenced in a study of OX40 agonist ivuxolimab in advanced cancers. Sequencing was performed with immunoSEQ multiplex PCR; in TCRdb, only in-frame clones are kept and a portion is missing. The sample lists about 46,000 clones; around 89% were seen once. Sequenced material: CD4+ or CD8+ T cells sorted from blood, taken in a trial of the OX40 agonist ivuxolimab. Receptor source: an adult with an advanced solid tumor such as melanoma, head and neck, liver or kidney cancer.

The genes are TRBV29-1 and TRBJ1-5; no clear D. The CDR3 extends over 14 amino acids. Germline CDR1 is SQVTM and CDR2 is ANQGSEA. V lost 0 bases and J 3 bases, leaving 9 bases between the germline ends. CDR3 sequence reads: CSVEDKGPNQPQHF. CDR3 nucleotide sequence: TGCAGCGTTGAAGATAAAGGGCCCAATCAGCCCCAGCATTTT.

V and J are TRBV9 and TRBJ2-7, with D possibly being TRBD2 (6 bases). This CDR3 spans 15 amino acids. Germline CDR1 and CDR2: SGDLS and YYNGEE. Trimming left V 4 bases short and J 0 bases short, with 14 bases between. CDR3 amino acids: CASSPWDSSSYEQYF. CDR3 DNA: TGTGCCAGCAGCCCATGGGACTCGAGCTCCTACGAGCAGTACTTC. Looking up the rest from reference TRBV9 and TRBJ2-7 gives the full variable domain: DSGVTQTPKHLITATGQRVTLRCSPRSGDLSVYWYQQSLDQGLQFLIQYYNGEERAKGNILERFSAQQFPDLHSELNLSSLELGDSALYFCASSPWDSSSYEQYFGPGTRLTVT.

The chain recombines TRBV4-2 with TRBJ1-6; perhaps TRBD1 as D (5 bases). CDR3 length: 15 residues. The V gene's germline CDR1 is LGHNA and CDR2 YNFKEQ. Deletions cut 4 bases from V and 6 bases from J, with 13 bases between. CDR3 amino acids: CASSLGRAPNSPLHF. CDR3 sequence (DNA): TGTGCCAGCAGCCTTGGCAGGGCCCCTAATTCACCCCTCCACTTT.

J is TRBJ1-2 and V is TRBV28; 8 bases align to TRBD1. The trim removed 6 bases at V and 3 bases at J, leaving 12 bases unmatched. Germline CDR1 and CDR2: MDHEN and SYDVKM. The CDR3 length is 16 residues. CDR3 region: CASSLQGVDLDYGYTF. The CDR3, as DNA: TGTGCCAGCAGCTTACAGGGGGTAGACCTGGACTATGGCTACACCTTC.

The chain's CDR3 is CASSFQWDRGRHTLPHEQYF. For the CDR3, the DNA is TGTGCCAGCAGTTTCCAATGGGACAGGGGGCGTCATACACTCCCTCACGAGCAGTACTTC. The chain combines TRBV28 with TRBJ2-7; 12 bases line up with TRBD1. The germline CDR1 and CDR2 sequences are MDHEN and SYDVKM. V dropped 3 bases and J dropped 5; count of bases not matched to a gene: 20. The CDR3 length is 20 residues.

The chain links TRBV19 to TRBJ2-2; weak D call: TRBD2 (5 bases). CDR1 is LNHDA and CDR2 is SQIVND in the germline V gene (reference sequence). The V end was cut by 5 bases, the J end by 5 bases, with 15 bases between. The CDR3 loop spans 15 amino acids. Written as DNA, the CDR3 is TGTGCCAGTAGTGGGAGATCAGCCTTAACCGGGGAGCTGTTTTTT. This codes for CASSGRSALTGELFF.

The gene calls are TRBV30 and TRBJ2-5, with 8 bases identical to TRBD1. Germline V gives CDR1 GTSNPN, CDR2 SVGIG (reference sequence). The CDR3 spans 14 residues. After removal of 1 base from V and 4 bases from J, the junction contained 5 bases not matched to a gene. CDR3 in amino acids: CAWSGGTGGETQYF. The CDR3 region has the DNA TGTGCCTGGAGTGGAGGGACAGGCGGAGAGACCCAGTACTTC.

The chain carries TRBV6-5 and TRBJ2-1, with 10 bases that match TRBD2. V was pared by 9 bases and J by 2 bases, with 7 bases of the junction left unmatched. This CDR3 comprises 15 residues. Germline CDR1 is MNHEY and CDR2 is SVGAGI. This CDR3 is CASDIGLAAYNEQFF. In DNA form, the CDR3 reads TGTGCCAGTGATATCGGACTAGCGGCCTACAATGAGCAGTTCTTC.

This chain connects TRBV4-3 to TRBJ2-7; D gene unclear. The V gene's germline CDR1 is LGHNA and CDR2 YSLEER. CDR3 length: 14 amino acids. V was trimmed by 0 bases and J by 0 bases, leaving 6 bases between them. CDR3 nucleotides: TGCGCCAGCAGCCAAGATTGGGGCTCCTACGAGCAGTACTTC. Protein sequence: CASSQDWGSYEQYF.

The chain links TRBV28 to TRBJ1-5, with D tentatively TRBD1 (5 bases). The germline V gene encodes CDR1 MDHEN and CDR2 SYDVKM. With 4 bases removed from V and 2 bases from J, the gap between germline ends came to 9 bases. There are 14 residues in the CDR3. The CDR3 sequence is CASSSRGGNQPQHF. In DNA, the CDR3 is TGTGCCAGCAGTTCTAGAGGGGGCAATCAGCCCCAGCATTTT. Based on the CDR3 plus reference TRBV28 and TRBJ1-5, the full variable domain is DVKVTQSSRYLVKRTGEKVFLECVQDMDHENMFWYRQDPGLGLRLIYFSYDVKMKEKGDIPEGYSVSREKKERFSLILESASTNQTSMYLCASSSRGGNQPQHFGDGTRLSIL.

The genes are TRBV4-2 and TRBJ1-2, with TRBD1 as a possible D gene (6 bases). The germline V gene encodes CDR1 LGHNA and CDR2 YNFKEQ. Between the trimmed V and J ends, which lost 0 bases and 2 bases, there was a span of 13 bases. The CDR3 has 16 amino acids. CDR3 coding DNA: TGTGCCAGCAGCCAAGATCCGGACAGTGGGAACTATGGCTACACCTTC. Residues: CASSQDPDSGNYGYTF.

The gene calls are TRBV10-3 and TRBJ1-2, with TRBD1 identical over 8 bases. The CDR3 is made up of 16 amino acids. Germline assignment: CDR1 ENHRY and CDR2 SYGVKD. With V trimmed by 3 bases and J by 3 bases, 9 bases remained unmatched. The CDR3 DNA follows: TGTGCCATCAGTGACGAGGACAGGGAAGCCGACTATGGCTACACCTTC. Its protein product is CAISDEDREADYGYTF.

This chain uses TRBV6-4 with TRBJ2-3; 8 bases line up with TRBD2. The trim removed 2 bases at V and 5 bases at J, leaving 9 bases unmatched. This CDR3 comprises 16 residues. CDR1 is MRHNA, CDR2 SNTAGT, per germline. The chain's CDR3 is CASSDLAGRALDTQYF. The CDR3 DNA reads as TGTGCCAGCAGTGACCTCGCCGGGAGGGCCCTAGATACGCAGTATTTT.

The genes are TRBV11-2 and TRBJ2-7; TRBD1 might be the D (5 bases). Germline loops: CDR1 SGHAT, CDR2 FQNNGV. The CDR3 spans 12 residues. Trimming cost V 4 bases and J 4 bases, with 8 bases left between them. CDR3 sequence (DNA): TGTGCCAGCAGCTCCCAGGGATACGAGCAGTACTTC. Amino acids: CASSSQGYEQYF.

The J gene is TRBJ2-1, the V gene TRBV27; 8 bases are shared with TRBD2. Trimming cost V 2 bases and J 9 bases; bases outside gene matches: 9. The CDR3 loop spans 15 amino acids. CDR1 MNHEY and CDR2 SMNVEV come from the germline V gene (reference sequence). As DNA, the CDR3 is TGTGCCAGCAGTTTAGGGGCGGGAGGAGTCGGTGAGCAGTTCTTC. It codes for CASSLGAGGVGEQFF.

The CDR3 DNA follows: TGTGCCAGCAGCTCCATGAAAGAGACCCAGTACTTC. It translates to CASSSMKETQYF. This rearrangement joins TRBV7-9 to TRBJ2-5; D is undetermined. V lost 4 bases to trimming and J lost 3 bases, with 6 bases between them. The germline gives CDR1 SEHNR, CDR2 FQNEAQ (reference sequence). This CDR3 has 12 amino acids.

The V gene is TRBV19, the J gene TRBJ2-7, with TRBD2 matching over 8 bases. The germline CDR1 and CDR2 sequences are LNHDA and SQIVND (reference sequence). After removal of 4 bases from V and 3 bases from J, the junction contained 8 bases not matched to a gene. This CDR3 is built from 15 residues. The DNA of the CDR3 is TGTGCCAGTAGTACCCTGGGACTAGGCCGCTACGAGCAGTACTTC. Translation: CASSTLGLGRYEQYF.

The chain combines TRBV29-1 with TRBJ1-1, with D hard to call. The V gene lost 1 base and the J gene lost 7 bases, with 10 bases spanning the gap. Germline loops: CDR1 SQVTM, CDR2 ANQGSEA. The CDR3 covers 12 residues. The CDR3 protein is CSVEGGFSEAFF. The CDR3 nucleotides are TGCAGCGTTGAAGGAGGGTTTAGTGAAGCTTTCTTT.

This rearrangement joins TRBV28 to TRBJ2-1; 8 positions agree with TRBD1. CDR3 length equals 16 residues. CDR1 and CDR2 from the germline V gene are MDHEN and SYDVKM. V lost 6 bases, J lost 7 bases, and 14 bases stayed unmatched. The CDR3 region has the DNA TGTGCCAGCAGCCTACGGGGACAGGTATTGGGGAATGAGCAGTTCTTC. Translation gives CASSLRGQVLGNEQFF.